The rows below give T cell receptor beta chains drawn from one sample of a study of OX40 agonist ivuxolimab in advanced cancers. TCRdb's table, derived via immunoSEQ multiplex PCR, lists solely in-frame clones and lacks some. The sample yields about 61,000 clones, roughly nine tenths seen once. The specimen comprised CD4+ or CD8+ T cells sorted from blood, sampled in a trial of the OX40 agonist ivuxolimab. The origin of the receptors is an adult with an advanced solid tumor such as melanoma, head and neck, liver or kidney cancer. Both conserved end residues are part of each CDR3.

CDR3 protein: CASSPRVFGGVGSPLHF
V gene: TRBV27
J gene: TRBJ1-6
CDR3 length: 17

CDR3 protein: CASSADLTGSGELFF
V gene: TRBV18
J gene: TRBJ2-2
CDR3 length: 15

CDR3 protein: CASSRLAGGPDTQYF
V gene: TRBV4-1
J gene: TRBJ2-3
CDR3 length: 15

CDR3 protein: CASSLGLGSANEKLFF
V gene: TRBV5-1
J gene: TRBJ1-4
CDR3 length: 16

CDR3 protein: CASSLEQYGYGYTF
V gene: TRBV5-4
J gene: TRBJ1-2
CDR3 length: 14

CDR3 protein: CASSSTGRPYQETQYF
V gene: TRBV5-1
J gene: TRBJ2-5
CDR3 length: 16

CDR3 protein: CASRSTLTGINTGELFF
V gene: TRBV5-1
J gene: TRBJ2-2
CDR3 length: 17

CDR3 protein: CASSLPRQATYEQYF
V gene: TRBV5-6
J gene: TRBJ2-7
CDR3 length: 15

CDR3 protein: CASSRQKTSGPGETQYF
V gene: TRBV5-4
J gene: TRBJ2-5
CDR3 length: 17

CDR3 protein: CASRLGRGPNYGYTF
V gene: TRBV6-5
J gene: TRBJ1-2
CDR3 length: 15

CDR3 protein: CASSPVWTSGGEQFF
V gene: TRBV5-1
J gene: TRBJ2-1
CDR3 length: 15

CDR3 protein: CASRGSANTGELFF
V gene: TRBV5-1
J gene: TRBJ2-2
CDR3 length: 14

CDR3 protein: CASSPTPRGRTASNYGYTF
V gene: TRBV2
J gene: TRBJ1-2
CDR3 length: 19

CDR3 protein: CASSPRTSGGRSNTQYF
V gene: TRBV5-1
J gene: TRBJ2-3
CDR3 length: 17

CDR3 protein: CASRWAGGGWETQYF
V gene: TRBV7-9
J gene: TRBJ2-5
CDR3 length: 15

CDR3 protein: CASSLVPTESPGGYTF
V gene: TRBV5-1
J gene: TRBJ1-2
CDR3 length: 16

CDR3 protein: CASSLSQGNTIYF
V gene: TRBV7-9
J gene: TRBJ1-3
CDR3 length: 13

CDR3 protein: CAISDWGSNTEAFF
V gene: TRBV10-3
J gene: TRBJ1-1
CDR3 length: 14

CDR3 protein: CASSLEVGEQYF
V gene: TRBV7-9
J gene: TRBJ2-7
CDR3 length: 12

CDR3 protein: CASSQRTSGGALEQFF
V gene: TRBV4-1
J gene: TRBJ2-1
CDR3 length: 16

CDR3 protein: CASSVALGGTRTYTF
V gene: TRBV9
J gene: TRBJ1-2
CDR3 length: 15

CDR3 protein: CASSLTGPYEQYF
V gene: TRBV5-6
J gene: TRBJ2-7
CDR3 length: 13

CDR3 protein: CASSYYRENSPLHF
V gene: TRBV6-5
J gene: TRBJ1-6
CDR3 length: 14

CDR3 protein: CASSLGQGAFF
V gene: TRBV28
J gene: TRBJ1-1
CDR3 length: 11

CDR3 protein: CASSDRVQETQYF
V gene: TRBV18
J gene: TRBJ2-5
CDR3 length: 13

CDR3 protein: CASSVGQAYNEQFF
V gene: TRBV5-1
J gene: TRBJ2-1
CDR3 length: 14